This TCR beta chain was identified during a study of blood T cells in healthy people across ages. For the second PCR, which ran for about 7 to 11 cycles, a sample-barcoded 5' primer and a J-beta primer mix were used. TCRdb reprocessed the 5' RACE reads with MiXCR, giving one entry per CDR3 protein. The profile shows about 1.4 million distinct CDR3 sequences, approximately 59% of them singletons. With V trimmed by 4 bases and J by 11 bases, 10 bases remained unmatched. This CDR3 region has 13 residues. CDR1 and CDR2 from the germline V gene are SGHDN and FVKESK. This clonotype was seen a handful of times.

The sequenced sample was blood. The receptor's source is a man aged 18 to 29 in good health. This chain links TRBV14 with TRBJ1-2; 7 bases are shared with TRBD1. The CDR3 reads CASSPSGTALYTF. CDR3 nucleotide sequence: TGTGCCAGCAGCCCTTCCGGGACAGCTCTTTACACCTTC.